This TCR beta chain was sequenced for a study of glioma-infiltrating T cells. V was shortened by 4 bases and J by 2 bases, with 9 bases between the two germline ends. CDR1 is SGHNT, CDR2 YYREEE, per germline (reference sequence). This CDR3 has 13 amino acids. Using RNA template, CDR3s of TCR alpha and beta were amplified with iRepertoire arm-PCR. Tissue mRNA or PBMC total RNA, 100-400 ng, went into one-step reverse transcription and amplification. TCRdb recomputed calls from the multiplex PCR reads with MiXCR, one row per CDR3 protein. The table shows 150,000 to 200,000 distinct CDR3 sequences, with 32% occurring only once. Ten or more counts support this clonotype. What it binds is not known. Findings and limits, study-wide: Tissue and blood shared very few CDR3 sequences. Non-neoplastic patients had below-expected tissue-blood divergence, while all gliomas exceeded expectation.

The TCR sequence derives from a human donor with low-grade glioma or glioblastoma, undergoing nonglioma brain surgery, or in good health (not recorded which). The chain uses TRBV5-4 and TRBJ1-2; no reliable D call. Specimen: glioma tissue, nonneoplastic brain tissue, or PBMCs (not recorded which). The CDR3 spells CASSATTNYGYTF. The CDR3 DNA is TGTGCCAGCAGCGCTACAACGAACTATGGCTACACCTTC.